This T cell receptor (beta chain) emerged from a study of cytotoxic CD8 clonotypes in ibrutinib-treated CLL listed by TCRdb under 2021. As for the study more broadly: The cohort had ten to twelve relapsed/refractory and 15 treatment-naive patients; around 17 were IGHV unmutated. An average of about 250,000 productive templates and 94,082 productive rearrangements was obtained per sample. Cryopreserved peripheral blood mononuclear cells were collected at three points: before therapy, at response, and at either sustained remission or disease progression. Partial responses were observed in about 24 patients and complete responses in 2; after a median follow-up of around 64 months, remission was maintained in 14 patients and progression was observed in roughly 12. All remission and progressive disease samples were collected while patients were still receiving ibrutinib. Of the 90 or so participants in the trial, roughly 26 had longitudinal samples available. Response samples were obtained after a median of 12 months of treatment, with a range of about 6 to 36 months. Overall study outcomes, separate from this receptor: Sustained-remission and progressing patients did not have matched sampling times, and lymph node repertoires were not examined. An increase in clonality was observed at ibrutinib response, with clonality remaining stable during sustained remission and falling back toward baseline at progression. Public clonotypes were rare and either contracted or stayed stable during treatment, and the rise in clonality at ibrutinib response reflected the expansion of private clonotypes. Baseline clonality was found to be higher than that of age-matched healthy donors and was strongly correlated with circulating CD8+ T-cell counts.

Per the publication, the time point label means: less than 30 months on ibrutinib. For TCR beta library preparation, roughly 2.1 micrograms of genomic DNA were isolated from cryopreserved PBMCs. High-throughput TCR beta sequencing was performed on longitudinal blood samples from CLL patients receiving ibrutinib monotherapy. The patients took part in an open-label, single-center phase 2 trial of ibrutinib monotherapy. The germline V gene gives CDR1 as SGHNT and CDR2 as YENEEA. Between the V and J ends, shortened by 1 base and 6 bases respectively, the junction contains 12 bases. From the cysteine through the phenylalanine, the CDR3 covers 14 amino acids. Only CDR3 DNA is held: 42 bases, read in frame from base 1. A MiSeq instrument was used for deep resolution sequencing, which targeted depths ranging from 1 in 1 million up to 1 in 200,000 T cells, with coverage averaging 10x for each clonotype. The immunoSEQ hsTCRB Kit was used to generate the TCR beta libraries. The authors processed their data as follows. ImmunoSEQ Data Assistant and ImmunoSEQ Analyzer were used for data analysis, and V, D and J genes were assigned according to IMGT definitions. Clonality, which ranges from 0 to 1, was calculated by subtracting the normalized Shannon entropy of productive rearrangement frequencies from one. Public clonotype analysis was restricted to overrepresented clonotypes comprising at least 0.05% of each patient's repertoire. Some 13 age-matched healthy donor repertoires from immuneACCESS served as clonality controls. In its TCRdb copy, this immuneACCESS table keeps in-frame sequences only and misses some clones. Where compared with another copy, unresolved V genes explain less than half of these, and the others have no known cause. D and trimming come from the DNA, and the V and J calls and clone size come from that table. The sample includes 150,000 or so clones, with 76% observed a single time. Clones ranked in the top ten supply about 4.7% of the sample.

Note on this clone: It has no known antigen specificity. No base-level quality is on record; no much larger clone is a single base apart.

The TCR sequence derives from a human donor with chronic lymphocytic leukemia. The chain links TRBV11-3 with TRBJ1-1; the D region possibly corresponds to TRBD1 (6 bases align). The sample was PBMCs, taken after 24 months of ibrutinib treatment. The CDR3 protein is CASSLGGGRPEAFF. The DNA sequence is as follows: TGTGCCAGCAGCTTAGGTGGGGGCCGTCCTGAAGCTTTCTTT.